The present T cell receptor beta chain was sequenced within a study of cytomegalovirus exposure and HLA in healthy donors. Findings and caveats of the study: A list of 150 or so TCR beta chains associated with cytomegalovirus was given. In vitro work confirmed that a few CMV-associated chains recognize CMV antigens.

Trimming cost V 0 bases and J 5 bases, with 11 bases left between them. Germline V gene sequence: CDR1 SGHRS, CDR2 YFSETQ. This CDR3 is built from 14 residues. In regard to this clone: As yet, its antigen is unknown.

Use of 60 Vbeta and 13 Jbeta primers characterized the PCR. This table comes from immunoSEQ multiplex PCR, and its TCRdb copy is limited to in-frame clones, with some not included. The sample table includes about 170,000 clones. V and J are TRBV5-1 and TRBJ1-1; TRBD1 might be the D (5 bases). The sample consisted of PBMCs. The TCR comes from a woman younger than 30 in good health and CMV-seropositive. CDR3 sequence (DNA): TGCGCCAGCAGCTTGGCCATGGGGCATACTGAAGCTTTCTTT. Translation: CASSLAMGHTEAFF.